Following are 28 T cell receptor beta chains from one sample sequenced in a study of shared clonotypes between healthy human individuals. Sequenced by immunoSEQ multiplex PCR; TCRdb stores in-frame clones only, minus some. The sample yields about half a million clones, more than 75% seen once. Material for sequencing was PBMCs. The source is a woman aged 40 to 50 in good health. Some clones in this sample may be carry-over from other donors' samples.

The chain combines TRBV10-3 with TRBJ2-3; D may correspond to TRBD1 or TRBD2 (6 bases each). Germline CDR1 reads ENHRY; CDR2 reads SYGVKD. This CDR3 spans 17 amino acids. The ends were cut back, 9 bases at V and 2 bases at J, with 24 bases in the middle. CDR3 in amino acids: CAIAGDSEAVNTDTQYF. The CDR3 DNA reads as TGTGCCATAGCAGGGGACTCGGAGGCCGTAAACACAGATACGCAGTATTTT.

J is TRBJ2-2 and V is TRBV5-1, with 9 bases lining up with TRBD2. The CDR3 consists of 16 residues. CDR1 SGHRS and CDR2 YFSETQ come from the germline V gene. V shed 2 bases, J shed 5 bases, and the junction held 7 bases outside the gene matches. The CDR3 DNA is TGCGCCAGCAGCTTATTAGCGGGAGTGGATACCGGGGAGCTGTTTTTT. Amino acids: CASSLLAGVDTGELFF.

This chain joins TRBV4-3 and TRBJ2-5; maybe TRBD1 (6 bases). Trimming stripped 0 bases from V and 1 base from J, with 12 bases between. Germline loops: CDR1 LGHNA, CDR2 YSLEER. The CDR3 contains 16 residues. CDR3 residues: CASSQDRTDFQETQYF. CDR3 nucleotide sequence: TGCGCCAGCAGCCAAGATAGGACAGACTTCCAAGAGACCCAGTACTTC.

This clone was seen once. The CDR3 is CASSQRGTGVTGELFF. In DNA form, the CDR3 reads TGCGCCAGCAGCCAAAGGGGGACAGGGGTGACCGGGGAGCTGTTTTTT. The chain is built from TRBV4-1 and TRBJ2-2, with TRBD1 identical over 10 bases. The V gene end was trimmed by 2 bases and the J gene end by 5 bases; junction bases not matched to a gene: 5. This CDR3 has 16 amino acids. Per the germline V gene, CDR1 is MGHRA and CDR2 is YSYEKL.

V usage is TRBV19 and J usage is TRBJ1-5; 8 nucleotides match TRBD1. CDR3 length: 14 amino acids. Germline V gene sequence: CDR1 LNHDA, CDR2 SQIVND (reference sequence). V lost 5 bases, J lost 6 bases, and 6 bases stayed unmatched. The CDR3, as DNA: TGTGCCAGTAGTTCGACAGGGGAGACTCAGCCCCAGCATTTT. Protein product: CASSSTGETQPQHF.

J is TRBJ2-7 and V is TRBV5-6, with 7 bases that match TRBD2. This CDR3 contains 14 residues. Germline assignment: CDR1 SGHDT and CDR2 YYEEEE. With 0 bases clipped from V and 0 bases from J, the junction kept 0 bases outside the gene matches. CDR3 sequence reads: CASSLAGGSYEQYF. CDR3 coding DNA: TGTGCCAGCAGCTTGGCGGGAGGCTCCTACGAGCAGTACTTC.

The rearrangement links TRBV15 to TRBJ2-7; 7 bases are a match to TRBD1. Losses at the gene ends were 4 bases for V and 0 bases for J; bases not matched to a gene: 6. Germline V gives CDR1 LNHNV, CDR2 YYDKDF (reference sequence). The CDR3 is 15 amino acids. CDR3 protein: CATSNAQGVSYEQYF. CDR3 nucleotide sequence: TGTGCCACCAGCAACGCCCAGGGGGTCTCCTACGAGCAGTACTTC.

This clone was observed a single time. The rearrangement links TRBV7-3 to TRBJ2-1; 8 bases map to TRBD1. V shed 2 bases, J shed 4 bases, and the junction held 4 bases outside the gene matches. Germline values: CDR1 SGHTA, CDR2 FQGTGA. The CDR3 has 15 amino acids. The CDR3 DNA reads TGTGCCAGCAGCTTACCAGGACAGGGTTACAATGAGCAGTTCTTC. It codes for CASSLPGQGYNEQFF.

The V gene is TRBV10-3, the J gene TRBJ1-2; D remains ambiguous. This CDR3 has 12 amino acids. V lost 2 bases to trimming and J lost 4 bases, with 5 bases between them. Germline values: CDR1 ENHRY, CDR2 SYGVKD. The CDR3 bases are TGTGCCATCAGTGAGGTCATCTATGGCTACACCTTC. It codes for CAISEVIYGYTF.

For this clone: Since a much larger clone is just one base distant, this may be a read error. This rearrangement joins TRBV7-6 to TRBJ2-1; 11 bases match TRBD2. The V gene end was trimmed by 5 bases and the J gene end by 3 bases; junction bases not matched to a gene: 6. CDR3 size: 16 residues. Looked up from germline, CDR1 is SGHVS and CDR2 is FNYEAQ. CDR3 nucleotide sequence: TGTGCCAGCAGCCAAGGGCTAGCGGGAGGCTACAATGAGCAGTTCTTC. Translation gives CASSQGLAGGYNEQFF.

This clone was seen a few times. The chain is built from TRBV7-2 and TRBJ2-1, with D perhaps being TRBD1 or TRBD2 (5 bases each). Trimming left V 1 base short and J 8 bases short, with 21 bases between. This CDR3 spans 17 amino acids. Per the germline V gene, CDR1 is SGHTA and CDR2 is FQGNSA. The CDR3 nucleotides are TGTGCCAGCAGCTTAGTTCCCTCCACTAGTGGGGGTGATGAGCAGTTCTTC. Amino acid sequence: CASSLVPSTSGGDEQFF. Using reference TRBV7-2 and TRBJ2-1 for the parts outside the CDR3, the full variable domain is GAGVSQSPSNKVTEKGKDVELRCDPISGHTALYWYRQSLGQGLEFLIYFQGNSAPDKSGLPSDRFSAERTGGSVSTLTIQRTQQEDSAVYLCASSLVPSTSGGDEQFFGPGTRLTVL.

This sequence joins TRBV28 and TRBJ1-2; no clear D gene. This CDR3 spans 15 amino acids. Germline V CDR1 and CDR2: MDHEN, SYDVKM. Trimming stripped 6 bases from V and 3 bases from J, with 17 bases between. In nucleotides, the CDR3 is TGTGCCAGCAGGGGAGGGAGGGTGCTTCACTATGGCTACACCTTC. It translates to CASRGGRVLHYGYTF.

This clone occurred once. The chain employs TRBV5-1 and TRBJ2-1, with TRBD2 as a possible D gene (5 bases). The CDR3 extends over 12 amino acids. Looked up from germline, CDR1 is SGHRS and CDR2 is YFSETQ. Between the trimmed V and J ends, which lost 2 bases and 9 bases, there was a span of 9 bases. The DNA of the CDR3 is TGCGCCAGCAGCTTAGAGGGTGGTGAGCAGTTCTTC. The encoded protein is CASSLEGGEQFF.

This clone is a singleton in its sample. V and J are TRBV2 and TRBJ1-2; D may be TRBD1 (6 bases). CDR1 is SNHLY, CDR2 FYNNEI, per germline. V dropped 6 bases and J dropped 2 bases, with 10 bases sitting between them. This CDR3 contains 13 residues. The CDR3 region is CASSRQVNYGYTF. The CDR3, as DNA: TGTGCCAGCAGCCGACAGGTGAACTATGGCTACACCTTC.

This chain uses TRBV4-3 with TRBJ2-5; 11 nucleotides agree with TRBD1. The CDR3 spans 15 residues. Germline V gives CDR1 LGHNA, CDR2 YSLEER. The V and J ends lost 3 bases and 5 bases, in that order; junction bases with no gene match: 5. This CDR3 reads CASSHLRDRGETQYF. The CDR3, as DNA: TGCGCCAGCAGCCACTTGCGGGACAGGGGGGAGACCCAGTACTTC.

This rearrangement joins TRBV19 to TRBJ2-3; maybe TRBD2 (6 bases). This CDR3 is built from 15 residues. Per the germline V gene, CDR1 is LNHDA and CDR2 is SQIVND (reference sequence). V lost 2 bases and J lost 6, with 15 bases in between. The CDR3 DNA reads as TGTGCCAGTAGTATAAGGGGTAGCGGAGAGGATACGCAGTATTTT. Its translation is CASSIRGSGEDTQYF.

The chain is built from TRBV5-1 and TRBJ2-3, with D unresolved. Germline CDR1 SGHRS, CDR2 YFSETQ. This CDR3 has 16 residues. V was cut by 0 bases and J by 4 bases, with 15 bases left in between. This CDR3 is CASSLGIARVADTQYF. In nucleotides, the CDR3 is TGCGCCAGCAGCTTGGGGATAGCTCGGGTCGCAGATACGCAGTATTTT.

In its sample, this clone was seen a few times. The chain has TRBV2 and TRBJ2-7, with a possible D match to TRBD2 (6 bases). Germline V CDR1 and CDR2: SNHLY, FYNNEI. This CDR3 has 13 amino acids. As DNA, the CDR3 is TGTGCTGTGTTTGGGGGGAATTACTACGAGCAGTACTTC. It translates to CAVFGGNYYEQYF.

Details on this clone: A far larger clone is one nucleotide away, so this likely arose from a read error. The same CDR3 is also encoded by other DNA sequences in this sample. The chain couples TRBV30 to TRBJ2-1, with D maybe TRBD1 (7 bases). The V end lost 3 bases, the J end lost 7 bases, and 13 bases lay between the germline ends. The CDR3 spans 13 residues. Germline assignment: CDR1 GTSNPN and CDR2 SVGIG (reference sequence). The CDR3 region is CAWRTGRLNEQFF. The CDR3 DNA follows: TGTGCCTGGAGGACAGGGAGGTTGAATGAGCAGTTCTTC.

The chain is built from TRBV28 and TRBJ2-1; D not resolved. V dropped 7 bases and J dropped 5 bases, with 12 bases sitting between them. The CDR3 length is 13 residues. Germline CDR1 and CDR2: MDHEN and SYDVKM. CDR3 bases: TGTGCCAGCACCCTTCCGCGGAACAATGAGCAGTTCTTC. Translated, it gives CASTLPRNNEQFF. The full variable domain, with the rest looked up from reference TRBV28 and TRBJ2-1, is DVKVTQSSRYLVKRTGEKVFLECVQDMDHENMFWYRQDPGLGLRLIYFSYDVKMKEKGDIPEGYSVSREKKERFSLILESASTNQTSMYLCASTLPRNNEQFFGPGTRLTVL.

This clone was recorded only once. Given a far larger clone just one base away, this is likely a sequencing read error. Other nucleotide sequences in the sample specify the same CDR3. The chain is built from TRBV27 and TRBJ2-7, with D possibly matching TRBD1 (6 bases). Germline V gene sequence: CDR1 MNHEY, CDR2 SMNVEV (reference sequence). CDR3 length: 15 amino acids. The CDR3 loop is CASSLAGTPPYEQYF. The DNA of the CDR3 is TGCGCCAGCAGTCTCGCCGGGACACCACCCTACGAGCAGTACTTC.

The chain is built from TRBV9 and TRBJ2-7; D not certain. The CDR3 is 15 amino acids. CDR1 and CDR2 (germline): SGDLS, YYNGEE. V was pared by 0 bases and J by 4 bases, with 14 bases between. The CDR3 region has the DNA TGTGCCAGCAGCGTAGGTTCCTACCCCATATACGAGCAGTACTTC. This encodes CASSVGSYPIYEQYF.

This clone was counted a few times. The chain recombines TRBV5-4 with TRBJ2-1; TRBD2 aligns across 11 bases. J lost 7 bases, V lost 0 bases, and 3 bases had no gene match. The length of the CDR3 is 15 residues. Germline CDR1 and CDR2: SGHNT and YYREEE (reference sequence). The CDR3 here is CASSLGASGRNEQFF. The CDR3, as DNA: TGTGCCAGCAGCTTGGGGGCTAGCGGGAGGAATGAGCAGTTCTTC.

Concerning this clone itself: This sample also contains other DNA sequences that code for the same CDR3. For the CDR3, the DNA is TGCGCCAGCAGCCCAGGGACTAGCGGCTACGAGCAGTACTTC. The encoded protein is CASSPGTSGYEQYF. The chain has TRBV5-1 and TRBJ2-7; 11 nucleotides align to TRBD2. V lost 4 bases and J lost 3; bases outside the gene matches: 3. Looked up from germline, CDR1 is SGHRS and CDR2 is YFSETQ. The CDR3 has 14 amino acids.

The J gene is TRBJ2-7, the V gene TRBV7-2; 10 bases are shared with TRBD2. The CDR3 is made up of 14 amino acids. Germline values: CDR1 SGHTA, CDR2 FQGNSA. The J segment lost 4 bases and the V segment lost 1 base, leaving 1 base of the junction unmatched. The DNA for the CDR3 is TGTGCCAGCAGCTTAGGAGCGGGAGGGTACGAGCAGTACTTC. This gives the protein CASSLGAGGYEQYF.

There are a few counts of this clone. This chain links TRBV25-1 with TRBJ1-4; 9 bases are shared with TRBD1. CDR3 length: 14 amino acids. The ends lost 8 bases at V and 7 bases at J; junction bases unmatched: 8. Germline-derived CDR1 and CDR2 are MGHDK and SYGVNS. CDR3 region: CASGPGTGTEKLFF. DNA for the CDR3: TGTGCCAGCGGACCCGGGACAGGGACTGAAAAACTGTTTTTT. Together with reference TRBV25-1 and TRBJ1-4, the CDR3 gives the full variable domain: EADIYQTPRYLVIGTGKKITLECSQTMGHDKMYWYQQDPGMELHLIHYSYGVNSTEKGDLSSESTVSRIRTEHFPLTLESARPSHTSQYLCASGPGTGTEKLFFGSGTQLSVL.

V is TRBV30 and J is TRBJ1-6, with unresolved D. Germline V lookup: CDR1 GTSNPN, CDR2 SVGIG (reference sequence). The CDR3 is 14 residues long. The germline V and J ends were trimmed by 1 base and 9 bases, with 13 bases remaining between them. The CDR3 is CAWSGGITASPLHF. The CDR3 DNA is TGTGCCTGGAGTGGGGGTATTACCGCTTCACCCCTCCACTTT.

The genes are TRBV7-3 and TRBJ2-7, with D uncertain. V was cut by 5 bases and J by 3 bases, with 11 bases left in between. The CDR3 consists of 13 residues. Germline V lookup: CDR1 SGHTA, CDR2 FQGTGA. CDR3: CASSPSDGYEQYF. The CDR3 DNA reads as TGTGCCAGCAGCCCATCGGACGGCTACGAGCAGTACTTC.